A selection of T cell receptor beta chains follows, all from one sample in a study of a mutant IDH1 vaccine in newly diagnosed glioma. This table comes from immunoSEQ multiplex PCR, and its TCRdb copy is limited to in-frame clones, with some not included. The profile covers roughly 40,000 clones, with roughly 88% appearing a single time and over 1.5% taken by the ten largest. Their target antigens are unknown. Sequencing was performed on PBMCs, taken from a glioma patient whose treatment included an IDH1 peptide vaccine. These receptor sequences come from a man aged 35 to 55 with glioma. Each CDR3 is given with its conserved first and last residue. The D gene is left open where the match is weak. For some rows the clone size is stated as once, few or many, or as a class when expanded; others skip it.

J gene	D gene	V gene	clone size	CDR3 DNA	CDR3 protein
TRBJ2-7	TRBD2	TRBV4-1	NA	TGCGCCAGCAGCACTCCGGGACTAGCGGGATCCAGATCCGGAACCTCCGACGAGCAGTACTTC	CASSTPGLAGSRSGTSDEQYF
TRBJ2-1	NA	TRBV7-9	few	TGTGCCAGCAGCCGAGGGGACCCCCACAATGAGCAGTTCTTC	CASSRGDPHNEQFF
TRBJ2-3	NA	TRBV7-9	NA	TGTGCCAGCAGCTTTAGGGGGATACATACGCAGTATTTT	CASSFRGIHTQYF
TRBJ2-1	TRBD2	TRBV18	NA	TGTGCCAGCTCACCACGGGGACTAGCGGGCAATGAGCAGTTCTTC	CASSPRGLAGNEQFF
TRBJ2-7	TRBD1	TRBV6-1	NA	TGTGCCAGCAGTGAAAAAGGTCGGGCAGGGGGCAAGTACGAGCAGTACTTC	CASSEKGRAGGKYEQYF
TRBJ2-7	NA	TRBV5-1	once	TGCGCCAGCAGAGAGTGGGCGGGTGGAACCTCCTACGAGCAGTACTTC	CASREWAGGTSYEQYF
TRBJ2-5	TRBD2	TRBV7-2	medium-sized	TGTGCCAGCGGCGGGAGGCCACAGGAGACCCAGTACTTC	CASGGRPQETQYF
TRBJ2-7	NA	TRBV5-1	NA	TGCGCCAGCAGCTTGAACTACGAGCAGTACTTC	CASSLNYEQYF
TRBJ1-1	NA	TRBV2	NA	TGTGCCAGCAGCGCCGCGGATTCTTCACTGAACACTGAAGCTTTCTTT	CASSAADSSLNTEAFF
TRBJ2-7	TRBD1	TRBV7-8	NA	TGTGCCAGCAGCTTAGTCCGGGACAGCCAGAGCTACGAGCAGTACTTC	CASSLVRDSQSYEQYF
TRBJ1-5	TRBD1	TRBV7-3	NA	TGTGCCAGCAGCTCTAGAGACAGGGGGTATCAGCCCCAGCATTTT	CASSSRDRGYQPQHF
TRBJ1-5	NA	TRBV7-6	NA	TGTGCCAGCAGCCCCTCACCCGGGCAGACCAATCAGCCCCAGCATTTT	CASSPSPGQTNQPQHF
TRBJ2-1	TRBD2	TRBV6-4	NA	TGTGCCAGCAGTGACTCCCCTAGCGGACTATACAATGAGCAGTTCTTC	CASSDSPSGLYNEQFF
TRBJ1-2	NA	TRBV6-5	NA	TGTGCCAGCAGTTTAGGGGAGGACTATGGCTACACCTTC	CASSLGEDYGYTF
TRBJ2-5	NA	TRBV19	NA	TGTGCCAGTACCGCTACTGGAAATCGAGGGACCCAGTACTTC	CASTATGNRGTQYF
TRBJ2-6	NA	TRBV19	NA	TGTGCCAGTAGGGACGGACACTTCATCCTGACTTTC	CASRDGHFILTF
TRBJ2-1	NA	TRBV14	NA	TGTGCCAGCAGCCGAGCCGGCTATGAGCAGTTCTTC	CASSRAGYEQFF
TRBJ2-2	NA	TRBV5-1	few	TGCGCCAGCAGCTTGGAAGGCGGGGAGCTGTTTTTT	CASSLEGGELFF
TRBJ1-2	NA	TRBV18	NA	TGTGCCAGCTCACCACGGACGGGACATCAGACCTATGGCTACACCTTC	CASSPRTGHQTYGYTF
TRBJ1-2	NA	TRBV7-2	NA	TGTGCCAGCAGCTACGACAGGAACTATGGCTACACCTTC	CASSYDRNYGYTF
TRBJ2-1	TRBD2	TRBV27	NA	TGTGCCAGCAGTTTATGGGGGACTAGCGGGTATGAGCAGTTCTTC	CASSLWGTSGYEQFF
TRBJ2-5	NA	TRBV7-8	NA	TGTGCCAGCAGCTTAATTCCCCGTGGCAGGGTGAGGGAGACCCAGTACTTC	CASSLIPRGRVRETQYF
TRBJ2-5	TRBD2	TRBV9	few	TGTGCCAGCAGCTTTCGACTAGCGGGGTTAGAGACCCAGTACTTC	CASSFRLAGLETQYF
TRBJ2-6	NA	TRBV4-2	NA	TGTGCCAGCAGCCAAGTTCAGGGAGCCAACGTCCTGACTTTC	CASSQVQGANVLTF
TRBJ1-5	NA	TRBV2	NA	TGTGCCAGCAGTGATCGTAGCAATCAGCCCCAGCATTTT	CASSDRSNQPQHF
TRBJ2-1	NA	TRBV5-1	few	TGCGCCAGCAGGTTGGAGGGACCACAGTTCTTC	CASRLEGPQFF
TRBJ2-1	TRBD2	TRBV7-9	NA	TGTGCCAGCAGCCCCCTCCCTCTAGCGGGAGAGTTCAATGAGCAGTTCTTC	CASSPLPLAGEFNEQFF
TRBJ1-5	NA	TRBV10-3	NA	TGTGCCATCAGTGAGTCGGGGGCCCGTTACGGTCAGCCCCAGCATTTT	CAISESGARYGQPQHF
TRBJ2-7	TRBD2	TRBV11-2	NA	TGTGCCAGCAGCCGGGACTATAGGTACGAGCAGTACTTC	CASSRDYRYEQYF
TRBJ1-1	NA	TRBV5-8	NA	TGTGCCAGCAGCTTCAGGACAGCCATGAACACTGAAGCTTTCTTT	CASSFRTAMNTEAFF
TRBJ2-3	TRBD2	TRBV5-8	NA	TGTGCCAGCAGCCGGCGGGAGACCGGGGCAGATACGCAGTATTTT	CASSRRETGADTQYF
TRBJ1-1	TRBD1	TRBV6-5	NA	TGTGCCACCGTGCTACACAGGGGCGCTGAAGCTTTCTTT	CATVLHRGAEAFF
TRBJ2-7	TRBD2	TRBV14	NA	TGTGCCAGCAGCACATTAGCGGGAGCCTCCTACGAGCAGTACTTC	CASSTLAGASYEQYF
TRBJ1-1	NA	TRBV5-1	NA	TGCGCCAGCAGCTTGGGAAGGACAAACACTGAAGCTTTCTTT	CASSLGRTNTEAFF
TRBJ1-2	NA	TRBV28	NA	TGTGCCAGCAGGTCCATAGGGACATTCGGGGGCTACACCTTC	CASRSIGTFGGYTF
TRBJ2-3	NA	TRBV10-3	NA	TGTGCCATCAGTGAGTCTGCACGGACAACGGCTGATACGCAGTATTTT	CAISESARTTADTQYF
TRBJ2-3	TRBD2	TRBV7-2	NA	TGTGCCAGCAGCTTACGCGGGGGAATCACAGATACGCAGTATTTT	CASSLRGGITDTQYF
TRBJ2-7	TRBD2	TRBV27	NA	TGTGCCAGCAGTTTATATACTAGCGGGAGGTCGTCCTACGAGCAGTACTTC	CASSLYTSGRSSYEQYF
TRBJ1-1	TRBD1	TRBV5-1	NA	TGCGCCAGCAGCTCCCAGGGACAGGGTGTTGCTTTCTTT	CASSSQGQGVAFF
TRBJ2-2	NA	TRBV7-7	NA	TGTGCCAGCAGCTGGACCCGTGGCACCGGGGAGCTGTTTTTT	CASSWTRGTGELFF
TRBJ2-3	NA	TRBV7-2	NA	TGTGCCAGCAGCCTAGTTGGGGCAGATACGCAGTATTTT	CASSLVGADTQYF
TRBJ2-3	TRBD2	TRBV29-1	NA	TGCAGCGTTGCGACTAGCGAGGCAGATACGCAGTATTTT	CSVATSEADTQYF
TRBJ2-2	NA	TRBV5-8	NA	TGTGCCAGCAGCTTGTTGACGTTCGCGAACACCGGGGAGCTGTTTTTT	CASSLLTFANTGELFF
TRBJ2-7	NA	TRBV6-5	NA	TGTGCCAGCAGAACGGGTAGGAGTGTAGCCTACGAGCAGTACTTC	CASRTGRSVAYEQYF
TRBJ2-7	NA	TRBV6-7	once	TGTGCCTGCAGGGGCTACGAGCAGTACTTC	CACRGYEQYF
TRBJ2-1	TRBD1	TRBV5-4	NA	TGTGCCAGCAGCTATGGACAGGGGGACCTCTCCTACAATGAGCAGTTCTTC	CASSYGQGDLSYNEQFF
TRBJ2-1	TRBD2	TRBV18	NA	TGTGCCAGCTCACCGGTCGGCGGGAGTGATGAGCAGTTCTTC	CASSPVGGSDEQFF
TRBJ2-6	NA	TRBV27	NA	TGTGCCAGCAGTTTTAGGATCTCTGGGGCCAACGTCCTGACTTTC	CASSFRISGANVLTF
TRBJ2-2	NA	TRBV5-1	NA	TGCGCCAGCAGCTTGGAGCTGCGGGAGCTGTTTTTT	CASSLELRELFF